The entry below describes one T cell receptor (beta chain). This entry belongs to a study of control samples from healthy donors and cancer patients. Assay: immunoSEQ multiplex PCR; the TCRdb copy retains only in-frame clones and omits some. The sample has about 180,000 clones, roughly 90% seen once. CDR3 length equals 14 residues. Trimming removed 7 bases at V and 4 bases at J, with 17 bases between. CDR1 is SGHNT and CDR2 is YYREEE in the germline V gene (reference sequence). Sequencing was performed on blood. The sequence was obtained from a woman aged 50 to 65 in good health. The V and J genes are TRBV5-4 and TRBJ2-5, with D possibly being TRBD2 (6 bases). Written as DNA, the CDR3 is TGTGCCAGCGGCAACGGGGGAAGTGGAGAGACCCAGTACTTC. Residues: CASGNGGSGETQYF.